This TCR beta chain came from a study of blood T cell repertoires in COVID-19. There are 19 residues in the CDR3. Trimming cost V 0 bases and J 2 bases, with 20 bases left between them. Germline V gives CDR1 MNHEY, CDR2 SMNVEV (reference sequence). Method: immunoSEQ multiplex PCR; TCRdb's copy keeps in-frame clones and lacks some. The sample includes about 220,000 clones, approximately 90% of them seen just once. Material for sequencing was PBMCs or T cells enriched from blood (not recorded which). The chain recombines TRBV27 with TRBJ2-1; D is perhaps TRBD1 (7 bases). The origin of this receptor is a woman in her thirties or forties with acute COVID-19. As DNA, the CDR3 is TGTGCCAGCAGTTTATCATCTCAGGGCGGAGGGGGCGCCTACAATGAGCAGTTCTTC. It yields the protein CASSLSSQGGGGAYNEQFF.